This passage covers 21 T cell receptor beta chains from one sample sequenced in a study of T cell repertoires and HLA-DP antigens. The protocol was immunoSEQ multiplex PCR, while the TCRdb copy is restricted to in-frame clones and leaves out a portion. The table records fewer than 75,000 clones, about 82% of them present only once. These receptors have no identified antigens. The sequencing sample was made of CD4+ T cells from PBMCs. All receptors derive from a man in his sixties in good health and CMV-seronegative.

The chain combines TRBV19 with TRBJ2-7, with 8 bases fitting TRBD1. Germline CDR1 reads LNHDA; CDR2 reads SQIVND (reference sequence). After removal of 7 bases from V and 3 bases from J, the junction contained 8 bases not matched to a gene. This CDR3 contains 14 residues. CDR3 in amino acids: CASTRGQGLYEQYF. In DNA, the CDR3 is TGTGCCAGTACTCGAGGACAGGGCCTCTACGAGCAGTACTTC.

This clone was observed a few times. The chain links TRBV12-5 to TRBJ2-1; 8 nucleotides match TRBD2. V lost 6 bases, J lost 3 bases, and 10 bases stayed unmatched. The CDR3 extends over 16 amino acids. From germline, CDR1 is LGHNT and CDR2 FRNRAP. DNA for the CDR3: TGTGCTAGTGGCCCCCCTGCGGGAGGCCTCTACAATGAGCAGTTCTTC. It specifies CASGPPAGGLYNEQFF.

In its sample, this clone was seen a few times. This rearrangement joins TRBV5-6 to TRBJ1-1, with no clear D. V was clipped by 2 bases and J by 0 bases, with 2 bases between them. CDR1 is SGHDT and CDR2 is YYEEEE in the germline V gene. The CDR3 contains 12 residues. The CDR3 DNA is TGTGCCAGCAGCTTCATGAACACTGAAGCTTTCTTT. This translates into CASSFMNTEAFF.

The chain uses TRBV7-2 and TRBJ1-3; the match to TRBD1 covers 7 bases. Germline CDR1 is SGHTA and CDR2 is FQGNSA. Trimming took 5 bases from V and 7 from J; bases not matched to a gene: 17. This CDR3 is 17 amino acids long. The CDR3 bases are TGTGCCAGCAGCACATCCGGGACAGTCTCATTTAGCAACACCATATATTTT. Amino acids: CASSTSGTVSFSNTIYF.

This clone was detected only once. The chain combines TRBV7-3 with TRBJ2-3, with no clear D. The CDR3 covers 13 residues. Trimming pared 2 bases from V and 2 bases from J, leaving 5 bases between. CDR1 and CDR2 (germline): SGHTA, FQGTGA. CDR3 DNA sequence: TGTGCCAGCAGCTTAGTGGACACAGATACGCAGTATTTT. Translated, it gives CASSLVDTDTQYF. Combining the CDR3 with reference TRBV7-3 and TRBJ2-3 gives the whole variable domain GAGVSQTPSNKVTEKGKYVELRCDPISGHTALYWYRQSLGQGPEFLIYFQGTGAADDSGLPNDRFFAVRPEGSVSTLKIQRTERGDSAVYLCASSLVDTDTQYFGPGTRLTVL.

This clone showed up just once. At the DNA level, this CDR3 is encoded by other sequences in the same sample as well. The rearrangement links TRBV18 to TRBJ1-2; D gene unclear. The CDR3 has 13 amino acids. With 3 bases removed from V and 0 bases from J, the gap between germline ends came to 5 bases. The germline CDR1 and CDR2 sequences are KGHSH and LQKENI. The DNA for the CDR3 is TGTGCCAGCTCACCCGATTCTAACTATGGCTACACCTTC. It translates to CASSPDSNYGYTF.

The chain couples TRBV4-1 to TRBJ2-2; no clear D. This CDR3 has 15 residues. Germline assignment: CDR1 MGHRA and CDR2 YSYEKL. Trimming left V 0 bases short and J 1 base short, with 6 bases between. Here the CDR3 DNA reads TGCGCCAGCAGCCAAGATCGAGTGAACACCGGGGAGCTGTTTTTT. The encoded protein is CASSQDRVNTGELFF.

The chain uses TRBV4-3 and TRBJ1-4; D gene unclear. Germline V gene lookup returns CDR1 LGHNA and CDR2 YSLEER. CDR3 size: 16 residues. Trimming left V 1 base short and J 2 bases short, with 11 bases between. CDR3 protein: CASSQGIPGTNEKLFF. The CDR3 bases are TGCGCCAGCAGCCAAGGTATACCGGGCACTAATGAAAAACTGTTTTTT.

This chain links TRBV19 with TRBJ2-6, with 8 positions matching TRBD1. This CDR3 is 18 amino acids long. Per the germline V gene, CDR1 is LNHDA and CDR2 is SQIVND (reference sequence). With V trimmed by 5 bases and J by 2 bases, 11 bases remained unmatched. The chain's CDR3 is CASSRTGTGLAGANVLTF. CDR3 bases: TGTGCCAGTAGTCGTACCGGGACAGGATTGGCTGGGGCCAACGTCCTGACTTTC.

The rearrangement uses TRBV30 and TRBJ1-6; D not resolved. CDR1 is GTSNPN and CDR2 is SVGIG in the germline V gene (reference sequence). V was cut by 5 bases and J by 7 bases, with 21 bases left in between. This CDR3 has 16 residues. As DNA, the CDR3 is TGTGCCTGGGTTCGGGCAGGATCTCTCTCCAATTCACCCCTCCACTTT. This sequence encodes CAWVRAGSLSNSPLHF.

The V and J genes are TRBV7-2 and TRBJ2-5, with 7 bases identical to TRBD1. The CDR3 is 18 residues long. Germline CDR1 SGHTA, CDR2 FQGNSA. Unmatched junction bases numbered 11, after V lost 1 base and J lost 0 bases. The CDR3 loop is CASSLESGTARDQETQYF. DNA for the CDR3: TGTGCCAGCAGCTTAGAATCCGGGACAGCGAGAGACCAAGAGACCCAGTACTTC.

Written as DNA, the CDR3 is TGTGCCAGCTCGCCTCAAAGGGAGAACGAGCAGTACTTC. This translates into CASSPQRENEQYF. The chain recombines TRBV18 with TRBJ2-7, with D possibly being TRBD2 (5 bases). The CDR3 is 13 amino acids. The V gene's germline CDR1 is KGHSH and CDR2 LQKENI. Trimming pared 6 bases from V and 5 bases from J, leaving 14 bases between.

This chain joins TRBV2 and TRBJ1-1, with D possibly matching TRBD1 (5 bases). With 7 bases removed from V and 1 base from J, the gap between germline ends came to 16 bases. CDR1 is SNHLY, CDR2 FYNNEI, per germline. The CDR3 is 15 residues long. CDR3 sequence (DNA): TGTGCCAGCACCCGGGACGTGGTGGGGAACACTGAAGCTTTCTTT. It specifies CASTRDVVGNTEAFF.

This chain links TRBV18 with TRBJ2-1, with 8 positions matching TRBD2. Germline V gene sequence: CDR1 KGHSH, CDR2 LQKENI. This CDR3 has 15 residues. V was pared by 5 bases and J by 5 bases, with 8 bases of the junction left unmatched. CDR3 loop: CASSIPSGWDNEQFF. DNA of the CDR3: TGTGCCAGCTCAATCCCTAGCGGGTGGGACAATGAGCAGTTCTTC.

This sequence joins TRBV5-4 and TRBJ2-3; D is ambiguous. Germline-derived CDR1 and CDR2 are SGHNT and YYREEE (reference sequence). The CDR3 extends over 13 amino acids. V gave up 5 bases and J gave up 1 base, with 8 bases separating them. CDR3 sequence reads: CASSRTGTDTQYF. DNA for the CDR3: TGTGCCAGCAGTCGGACCGGCACAGATACGCAGTATTTT.

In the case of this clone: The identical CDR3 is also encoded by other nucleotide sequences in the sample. The CDR3, as DNA: TGTGCCAGCAGCCCACCGGGACAGGGACGGACCACCGAAGCTTTCTTT. It translates to CASSPPGQGRTTEAFF. The J gene is TRBJ1-1, the V gene TRBV5-6, with 9 bases aligning to TRBD1. V lost 4 bases, J lost 8 bases, and 15 bases stayed unmatched. Looked up from germline, CDR1 is SGHDT and CDR2 is YYEEEE. The CDR3 is 16 amino acids.

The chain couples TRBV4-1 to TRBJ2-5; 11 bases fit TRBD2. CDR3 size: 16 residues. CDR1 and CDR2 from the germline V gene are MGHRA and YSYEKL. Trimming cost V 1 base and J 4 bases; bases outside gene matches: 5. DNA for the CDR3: TGCGCCAGCAGCCAAGCCTTAGCGGGAGGGTCAGAGACCCAGTACTTC. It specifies CASSQALAGGSETQYF.

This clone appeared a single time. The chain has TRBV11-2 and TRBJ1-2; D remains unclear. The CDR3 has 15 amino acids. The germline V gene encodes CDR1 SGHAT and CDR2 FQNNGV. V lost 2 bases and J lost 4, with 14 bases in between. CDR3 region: CASSLQADQFYGYTF. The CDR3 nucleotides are TGTGCCAGCAGCTTACAGGCCGACCAGTTCTATGGCTACACCTTC.

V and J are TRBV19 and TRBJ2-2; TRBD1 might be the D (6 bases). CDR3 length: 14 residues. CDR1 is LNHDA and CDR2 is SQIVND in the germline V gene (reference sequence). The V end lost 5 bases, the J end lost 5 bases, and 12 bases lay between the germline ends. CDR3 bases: TGTGCCAGTAGTGCCACAGGGTGGACCGGGGAGCTGTTTTTT. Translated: CASSATGWTGELFF.

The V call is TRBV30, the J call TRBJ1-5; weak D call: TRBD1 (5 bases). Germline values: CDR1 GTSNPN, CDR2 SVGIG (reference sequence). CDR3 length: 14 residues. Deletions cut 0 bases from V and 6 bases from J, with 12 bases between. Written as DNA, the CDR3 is TGTGCCTGGAGTGTAACAGGAAACAGTCAGCCCCAGCATTTT. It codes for CAWSVTGNSQPQHF. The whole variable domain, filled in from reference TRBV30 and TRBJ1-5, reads SQTIHQWPATLVQPVGSPLSLECTVEGTSNPNLYWYRQAAGRGLQLLFYSVGIGQISSEVPQNLSASRPQDRQFILSSKKLLLSDSGFYLCAWSVTGNSQPQHFGDGTRLSIL.

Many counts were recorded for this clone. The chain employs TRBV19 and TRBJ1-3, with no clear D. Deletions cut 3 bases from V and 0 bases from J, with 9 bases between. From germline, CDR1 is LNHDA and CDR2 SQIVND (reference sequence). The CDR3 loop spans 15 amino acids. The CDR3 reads CASSIGVFSGNTIYF. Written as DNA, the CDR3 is TGTGCCAGTAGTATTGGAGTTTTCTCTGGAAACACCATATATTTT.